The TCR beta chain under discussion was sequenced for a study of cytomegalovirus exposure and HLA in healthy donors (dated by TCRdb to between 2016 and 2019). About the investigation overall: According to an earlier analysis of around 600 of the donors, about 190 million T cells yielded 90 million to 130 million unique TCR beta sequences and approximately 280 Gb of sequence data. Around 300 gigabases of sequencing data and 78 million or so unique TCR sequences were included in an early release covering around 600 HLA-typed donors. The genetic ancestry cluster associated with self-reported Caucasian donors included approximately 85% of the 300 to 400 genotyped donors. The study aimed to test whether cataloging public T cell receptors could reveal signatures of past pathogen exposure. The study used immunosequencing to profile the T cell repertoires of approximately 650 subjects and linked those repertoires to cytomegalovirus serostatus. A separate validation cohort of over 95 different subjects was used in addition to the roughly 670-subject first cohort. To predict cytomegalovirus infection status, the study combined high-throughput TCR immunosequencing, statistical association of individual TCRs with disease status, and machine learning. To study patterns of TCR occurrence, a later analysis re-analyzed previously published TCR beta repertoires from 600 to 750 donors and added high-resolution HLA genotyping. Rather than using new phenotypic data, the later analysis identified candidate immune exposures from TCR beta sequences and from how often those sequences occurred across donors. To decide whether each TCR beta V gene segment behaved as functional or pseudogenic, an earlier analysis of several hundred of the donors relied on high-throughput TCR beta sequencing. Donor age, sex, ethnicity and CMV serostatus were compiled together with the repertoire data. A later genetic analysis used genome-wide SNP genotypes for about 60% of the 666 donors, treating that subset as a discovery cohort. Every discovery cohort repertoire had been produced on one sequencing platform. Class I and class II HLA loci were covered by the typing at four-digit resolution. Typing coverage differed by locus: A, B, C, DRB1 and DQB1 were typed in about 620-630 donors, DQA1 in about 550, DPA1 in around 580, and DPB1 in around 440. Because of strong linkage in the cohort, a few DR-DQ haplotypes were treated as single units for association and clustering. On average, around 240,000 unique TCR beta nucleotide sequences were sequenced per donor among 398 genotyped donors of the cohort, with roughly 18% of those sequences being non-productive. Beyond this particular receptor, the publication reports: Because some donors lacked HLA typing at each locus, the association tests relied only on the typed subset. In an earlier analysis of 587 of the donors, most TCR beta V segments appeared in productive rearrangements about 87% or about 30% of the time, broadly matching IMGT annotations. In a later analysis, around 15,000 TCR beta sequences were associated with specific HLA alleles at a false discovery rate of 0.05. According to a later genetic analysis, donors in an Asian-associated ancestry cluster had fewer N-insertions in productive TCRs than the roughly 700-donor mean. The authors suggested that the approach could potentially be generalized to other disease states and immunological phenotypes. Some IMGT-functional V segments, including TRBV6-2 and TRBV6-3, could not be told apart with the 87-base-pair reads, so those segments were excluded. When HLA alleles, especially DR and DQ, strongly co-occurred, TCR associations were difficult to assign to individual alleles. Most TCR sequences were observed very rarely across donors, whereas some public TCRs were present in many individuals. Linkage disequilibrium might explain the correlated functional status among segregating V segments, but an unknown experimental factor could not be excluded. In a later analysis, HLA-associated TCR beta chains showed more clonal expansion and lower generation probabilities than non-associated chains that were equally common. A cluster of highly shared sequence variants was judged likely to be a technical artifact of the sequencing pipeline. The cohort was sequenced for TCR beta chains only, and without alpha or paired-chain data the features that could be detected were limited. In a later genetic analysis, a missense DCLRE1C variant was associated with V-gene and J-gene trimming of TCR beta chains, and the association was replicated in an independent cohort. In vitro tests confirmed that a few of the cytomegalovirus-associated TCR beta chains recognize cytomegalovirus antigens. The study gave a list of about 150 TCR beta chains associated with cytomegalovirus. In a later analysis, TCR association rates were found to vary across HLA loci, with the most associated TCRs seen for DRB1 alleles and the fewest for HLA-C alleles. Presence/absence analyses assumed roughly uniform sequencing depth across donors, an assumption that may not hold. In a later analysis, most CMV-associated TCR beta chains were found to appear HLA-restricted, with HLA associations seemingly driven largely by CMV exposure. Immune exposure information for the cohort was limited to CMV serostatus. A later analysis reported that several top co-occurrence clusters appeared linked to parvovirus B19, influenza, CMV and Epstein-Barr virus. In both the original and validation cohorts, the classifier was reported to diagnose cytomegalovirus status with high specificity and sensitivity. Because counts were too low, 15 to 20 rarely observed V segments, including chromosome 9 orphons, were excluded from the earlier analysis of several hundred of the donors. A further reported finding was that TCR beta sequences accurately predicted the HLA-A and HLA-B alleles for most subjects in the first cohort.

In the case of this clone: What antigen it recognizes has not been identified. Base qualities are missing; no much larger clone stands one base away.

The library relied on the immunoSEQ multiplex PCR assay. For the multiplex PCR, a mixture combining 60 forward primers for TCR Vbeta segments and 13 reverse primers for TCR Jbeta segments was used. The CDR3 region of rearranged TCR beta genes was amplified from genomic DNA by a multiplex PCR assay. On the Illumina HiSeq System, the amplified TCR beta libraries were sequenced as 87-base-pair reads. The paper's processing steps were these. In a later analysis, roughly 80 million unique TCR beta chains were counted across the approximately 620 repertoires, and about 10 million of these chains were shared by at least two donors. Raw reads were error-corrected and collapsed into unique sequences with a nearest-neighbor algorithm that merged closely related sequences to remove PCR and sequencing errors. Alignment of CDR3 sequences to IMGT reference sequences was used to assign V, D and J gene segments. For a sequence to be retained, at least a six-nucleotide match to both a V gene segment and a J gene segment was required. A rearrangement was called productive if the CDR3 had no stop codons and remained in frame with V and J, and every other rearrangement was called non-productive. CDR3 was defined by IMGT convention, running from the second conserved V-encoded cysteine to the conserved J-encoded phenylalanine. In an earlier analysis of approximately 590 of the donors, sequences lacking an unambiguous match to a single V gene segment were excluded. An earlier analysis of approximately 590 of the donors called V segments functional above 56.7% productive rearrangements and segregating when the between-donor standard deviation exceeded 5%. A statistical classification framework was built to diagnose cytomegalovirus status from the catalog of TCR beta chain sequences. A later analysis assigned V and J genes by comparing TCR nucleotide sequences with IMGT/GENE-DB human TR gene sequences. The TCRdist pipeline was used in a later analysis to assign CDR3 sequences and most-parsimonious VDJ recombination scenarios. In a later analysis, each TCR beta chain was defined by its CDR3 amino acid sequence together with its V-gene family, and reads without a unique V-gene family were excluded. In a later analysis, a few hundred highly shared, low-generation-probability nucleotide sequences were removed to address suspected cross-contamination and a sequencing artifact. In a later analysis, a clonal expansion index for each public chain was calculated from normalized within-repertoire ranks of inferred template counts. In a later analysis, generation probabilities were computed using a VDJ recombination model fitted to out-of-frame rearrangements, and the results were checked against IGoR. A later analysis scored TCR-TCR, TCR-HLA and TCR-CMV co-occurrence with hypergeometric tests, applying a repertoire-size bias correction to TCR pairs. To estimate false discovery rates, a later analysis permuted the HLA or CMV assignments 20 times. In a later analysis, co-occurring TCRs were grouped using DBSCAN, with TCRdist sequence similarity added in when clustering inside HLA-allele-positive subsets. For co-occurrence clustering, repertoires with fewer than 30,000 or more than 120,000 public chains were excluded, along with 5 or 6 repertoires with anomalous nucleotide sharing. TCRdb's version of the immuneACCESS table is confined to in-frame rearrangements and falls short of the full clone set. An unresolved V gene accounts for under half of the shortfall where checked; the remainder is of unknown origin. The DNA was the basis for D and trimming; V, J and clone size are from that table. This sample has 50,000 or so clones in its table, and 75% to 80% of those were observed once. The ten largest clones add up to under 3.5% of the sample.

From the cysteine through the phenylalanine, the CDR3 covers 15 amino acids. Here the CDR3 DNA is all that survives: 45 bases in frame from base 1. CDR1 is given as SGHTA and CDR2 as FQGNSA, both from the germline V gene. The cohort consisted of approximately 670 healthy bone marrow donors. Cohort members were all nominally healthy when sampled, although unrecorded immune exposures were likely present. The donor tested CMV seropositive and was one of the 289 seropositive cohort members. A peripheral blood sample was provided by each donor, and peripheral blood mononuclear cells were used for TCR beta sequencing. Genomic DNA extraction from the blood cell samples was performed with the Qiagen DNeasy Blood Extraction Kit.

The clonotype comes from a woman between 40 and 50 years old in good health and CMV-seropositive. Here the chain combines TRBV7-2 and TRBJ2-5; 7 central nucleotides agree with TRBD2. Judging by the DNA end, TRBJ2-7 fits better; the J call may be wrong. Sequencing used PBMCs. The bases read TGTGCCAGCAGCTTAGGCGCGGGGGAACCCTACGAGCAGTACTTC. This yields the protein CASSLGAGEPYEQYF.